Presented here are 17 T cell receptor beta chains from one specimen sequenced in a study of chemoradiotherapy in HPV16-positive cancers. Produced via immunoSEQ multiplex PCR; TCRdb's table is partial and in-frame only. The sample includes about 8,600 clones, less than 80% of them seen just once. This specimen was collected from a patient who underwent chemoradiotherapy. All receptors come from a human donor with HPV-associated anogenital cancer.

This clone has only a few counts. The chain has TRBV19 and TRBJ1-6; D is undetermined. CDR3 length: 16 residues. The V end was cut by 5 bases, the J end by 4 bases, with 15 bases between. The germline V gene encodes CDR1 LNHDA and CDR2 SQIVND (reference sequence). CDR3 residues: CASSFQPGFYNSPLHF. DNA of the CDR3: TGTGCCAGTAGTTTCCAGCCCGGGTTTTATAATTCACCCCTCCACTTT.

V is TRBV4-3 and J is TRBJ2-2; D remains unclear. Germline V CDR1 and CDR2: LGHNA, YSLEER. Trimming took off 1 base at V and 1 base at J, with 7 bases between the two ends. This CDR3 comprises 15 residues. CDR3 sequence reads: CASSQVQLNTGELFF. CDR3 nucleotides: TGCGCCAGCAGCCAAGTCCAGCTGAACACCGGGGAGCTGTTTTTT.

Written as DNA, the CDR3 is TGTGCCAGCAGCTTACCAGGGGGCCAAGAGACCCAGTACTTC. This translates into CASSLPGGQETQYF. The V and J genes are TRBV13 and TRBJ2-5, with TRBD1 identical over 7 bases. The CDR3 sequence is 14 residues long. Unmatched junction bases numbered 1, after V lost 2 bases and J lost 1 base. CDR1 is PRHDT and CDR2 is FYEKMQ in the germline V gene (reference sequence).

The rearrangement joins TRBV11-2 to TRBJ1-2; D is perhaps TRBD1 (6 bases). Trimming cost V 0 bases and J 3 bases, with 14 bases left between them. The germline V gene has CDR1 SGHAT and CDR2 FQNNGV. This CDR3 region has 16 residues. CDR3: CASSLDRGGGYYGYTF. The CDR3 nucleotides are TGTGCCAGCAGCTTAGATCGAGGGGGGGGCTACTATGGCTACACCTTC.

The chain combines TRBV7-2 with TRBJ1-3; no definite D call. The CDR3 sequence is 14 residues long. The V gene's germline CDR1 is SGHTA and CDR2 FQGNSA. V was pared by 5 bases and J by 0 bases, with 8 bases between. The CDR3 reads CASSRYSSGNTIYF. The CDR3 nucleotides are TGTGCCAGCAGCCGGTACAGCTCTGGAAACACCATATATTTT. The whole variable domain, remainder taken from reference TRBV7-2 and TRBJ1-3, is GAGVSQSPSNKVTEKGKDVELRCDPISGHTALYWYRQSLGQGLEFLIYFQGNSAPDKSGLPSDRFSAERTGGSVSTLTIQRTQQEDSAVYLCASSRYSSGNTIYFGEGSWLTVV.

This chain links TRBV4-1 with TRBJ2-7; possibly TRBD2 for D (5 bases). The V gene lost 0 bases and the J gene lost 3 bases, with 9 bases spanning the gap. CDR3 length equals 14 residues. Germline assignment: CDR1 MGHRA and CDR2 YSYEKL. CDR3 DNA sequence: TGCGCCAGCAGCCAAGAGCCAGACTACTACGAGCAGTACTTC. Translated, it gives CASSQEPDYYEQYF.

The table lists this clone with a few counts. J is TRBJ2-2 and V is TRBV11-3, with D possibly TRBD2 on 6 matching bases. This CDR3 spans 14 amino acids. Germline CDR1 SGHNT, CDR2 YENEEA. V dropped 6 bases and J dropped 2 bases, with 10 bases sitting between them. CDR3 DNA sequence: TGTGCCAGCAGACAGGACTACAACACCGGGGAGCTGTTTTTT. Translating gives CASRQDYNTGELFF.

Regarding this clone: At one boundary the junction diverges from the germline segment, which might be a read error. This sequence joins TRBV7-7 and TRBJ2-7; D is ambiguous. Germline CDR1 is SSHAT and CDR2 is FNYEAQ (reference sequence). The CDR3 has 13 amino acids. CDR3 coding DNA: TGTGCTAGCAGCTTCTCGCCGCCGGACGAGCAGTACTTC. This translates into CASSFSPPDEQYF.

The chain has TRBV6-6 and TRBJ1-6; 11 bases are a match to TRBD1. This CDR3 contains 15 residues. Germline assignment: CDR1 MNHNY and CDR2 SVGAGI (reference sequence). V lost 4 bases and J lost 7; bases outside the gene matches: 3. CDR3 loop: CASSLGTGGNSPLHF. The CDR3 region has the DNA TGTGCCAGCAGTTTAGGGACAGGGGGAAATTCACCCCTCCACTTT.

The gene calls are TRBV5-1 and TRBJ2-4; 13 bases align to TRBD2. The V and J ends lost 4 bases and 5 bases, in that order; junction bases with no gene match: 3. Germline-derived CDR1 and CDR2 are SGHRS and YFSETQ. The CDR3 has 15 residues. The CDR3 region is CASSDGLAGENIQYF. CDR3 DNA sequence: TGCGCCAGCAGCGATGGACTAGCGGGGGAAAACATTCAGTACTTC.

This clone came up once. CDR3 coding DNA: TGTGCCAGCACCCTTCGGGGACTAGCGAACAATGAGCAGTTCTTC. It encodes CASTLRGLANNEQFF. The gene calls are TRBV28 and TRBJ2-1, with 10 bases lining up with TRBD2. The CDR3 has 15 amino acids. V lost 7 bases to trimming and J lost 5 bases; unmatched junction nucleotides: 8. The germline V gene encodes CDR1 MDHEN and CDR2 SYDVKM.

This sequence joins TRBV5-6 and TRBJ1-4; 8 nucleotides line up with TRBD1. Losses at the gene ends were 0 bases for V and 12 bases for J; bases not matched to a gene: 4. Germline CDR1 is SGHDT and CDR2 is YYEEEE. The length of the CDR3 is 13 residues. The CDR3 loop reads CASSLDRGLQLFF. The CDR3 region has the DNA TGTGCCAGCAGCTTGGACAGGGGGTTGCAACTGTTTTTT.

V usage is TRBV6-1 and J usage is TRBJ2-2; 7 bases match TRBD1. V dropped 8 bases and J dropped 5; count of bases not matched to a gene: 11. This CDR3 has 15 amino acids. Per the germline V gene, CDR1 is MNHNS and CDR2 is SASEGT. CDR3 protein: CASRPPGQKTGELFF. CDR3 coding DNA: TGTGCCAGCCGACCTCCGGGACAGAAAACCGGGGAGCTGTTTTTT.

The chain carries TRBV13 and TRBJ2-3, with no clear D. The CDR3 runs to 14 residues. Germline CDR1 and CDR2: PRHDT and FYEKMQ (reference sequence). Trimming left V 5 bases short and J 2 bases short, with 11 bases between. The CDR3 loop reads CASSKRASTDTQYF. CDR3 in DNA: TGTGCCAGCAGCAAACGGGCCTCCACAGATACGCAGTATTTT.

The V call is TRBV28, the J call TRBJ1-4, with TRBD1 identical over 10 bases. CDR3 size: 16 residues. V was clipped by 1 base and J by 6 bases; unmatched bases: 5. Germline-derived CDR1 and CDR2 are MDHEN and SYDVKM. CDR3 loop: CASSLLGGTGDEKLFF. CDR3 nucleotides: TGTGCCAGCAGTTTATTAGGCGGGACAGGGGATGAAAAACTGTTTTTT.

This clone showed up just a few times. V is TRBV2 and J is TRBJ1-2, with TRBD1 matching 9 bases. Losses at the gene ends were 6 bases for V and 11 bases for J; bases not matched to a gene: 4. Per germline, CDR1 SNHLY and CDR2 FYNNEI. The CDR3 runs 11 residues. CDR3 DNA sequence: TGTGCCAGCAGGACTGACAGGGGGTACACCTTC. Translating gives CASRTDRGYTF.

This clone has a single count. The chain recombines TRBV5-4 with TRBJ1-2; no firm D call. Germline CDR1 reads SGHNT; CDR2 reads YYREEE (reference sequence). V was trimmed by 6 bases and J by 6 bases, leaving 21 bases between them. The CDR3 spans 15 residues. The CDR3 here is CASTHWTASGNGYTF. The CDR3 region has the DNA TGTGCCAGCACCCACTGGACTGCATCTGGGAATGGCTACACCTTC. Combining the CDR3 with reference TRBV5-4 and TRBJ1-2 gives the whole variable domain ETGVTQSPTHLIKTRGQQVTLRCSSQSGHNTVSWYQQALGQGPQFIFQYYREEENGRGNFPPRFSGLQFPNYSSELNVNALELDDSALYLCASTHWTASGNGYTFGSGTRLTVV.